These 19 T cell receptor beta chains came from one sample sequenced in a study of T cell repertoires in cytomegalovirus infection. MiXCR, applied by TCRdb to the reads, yields one record per CDR3 protein. This sample has some 230,000 distinct CDR3 sequences, with 22% found just once. Sequencing was done on a sample of CD8+ T cells from PBMCs. The receptors were sampled from a human donor in good health (CMV status not recorded). Some clones in this sample may be carry-over from other donors' samples.

The table lists this clonotype with a count of one. The V gene is TRBV5-4, the J gene TRBJ1-1, with D perhaps TRBD1 (5 bases). This CDR3 spans 16 amino acids. The germline V and J ends were trimmed by 1 base and 3 bases, with 16 bases remaining between them. Germline CDR1 SGHNT, CDR2 YYREEE (reference sequence). The CDR3 DNA is TGTGCCAGCAGCTTGCAGTGGGGCTCGGGAGACACTGAAGCTTTCTTT. This encodes CASSLQWGSGDTEAFF.

At least ten counts were recorded for this clonotype. The V call is TRBV6-6, the J call TRBJ2-7; a weak D match, TRBD1 (6 bases). Between the trimmed V and J ends, which lost 6 bases and 2 bases, there was a span of 14 bases. The CDR3 length is 14 residues. Germline CDR1 and CDR2: MNHNY and SVGAGI (reference sequence). The CDR3 loop reads CASRSGTPTYEQYF. CDR3 sequence (DNA): TGTGCCAGCAGATCCGGGACACCAACCTACGAGCAGTACTTC.

This clonotype was recorded many times. This chain connects TRBV28 to TRBJ1-5; D not resolved. The CDR3 totals 13 residues. Germline V gene data show CDR1 as MDHEN and CDR2 as SYDVKM. Trimming pared 5 bases from V and 7 bases from J, leaving 12 bases between. The CDR3 region has the DNA TGTGCCAGCAGTCTGCCGGTTGAACAGCCCCAGCATTTT. Translation gives CASSLPVEQPQHF.

This clonotype was seen ten or more times. The V gene is TRBV9, the J gene TRBJ2-2; D remains ambiguous. Germline V gene data show CDR1 as SGDLS and CDR2 as YYNGEE. V was clipped by 2 bases and J by 7 bases, with 6 bases between them. The CDR3 loop spans 12 amino acids. The CDR3: CASSVPYGELFF. In nucleotides, the CDR3 is TGTGCCAGCAGCGTGCCCTACGGGGAGCTGTTTTTT.

Here the CDR3 DNA reads TGTGCCAGCAGCTTAGGCCGGACCGGGACAGATACGCAGTATTTT. It translates to CASSLGRTGTDTQYF. The chain has TRBV7-8 and TRBJ2-3; D not resolved. Germline V gives CDR1 SGHVS, CDR2 FQNEAQ. This CDR3 spans 15 amino acids. V shed 1 base and J shed 3 bases, with 11 bases lying between them.

V usage is TRBV24-1 and J usage is TRBJ2-2, with D unresolved. With 5 bases removed from V and 5 bases from J, the gap between germline ends came to 11 bases. The CDR3 runs to 14 residues. Per germline, CDR1 KGHDR and CDR2 SFDVKD. CDR3 DNA: TGTGCCACCAGTGCCCAGCCGTCTACCGGGGAGCTGTTTTTT. Translation: CATSAQPSTGELFF.

This clonotype has more than one count but fewer than ten. The chain joins TRBV15 to TRBJ1-2; D might be TRBD1 (5 bases). CDR3 length: 13 amino acids. V lost 3 bases and J 2 bases, leaving 7 bases between the germline ends. Germline V gives CDR1 LNHNV, CDR2 YYDKDF (reference sequence). CDR3 amino acids: CATSSRQNYGYTF. The CDR3 DNA reads as TGTGCCACCAGCAGCCGACAGAACTATGGCTACACCTTC. The full variable domain, with the rest looked up from reference TRBV15 and TRBJ1-2, is DAMVIQNPRYQVTQFGKPVTLSCSQTLNHNVMYWYQQKSSQAPKLLFHYYDKDFNNEADTPDNFQSRRPNTSFCFLDIRSPGLGDTAMYLCATSSRQNYGYTFGSGTRLTVV.

The chain uses TRBV7-9 and TRBJ1-1; 9 bases map to TRBD1. Germline loops: CDR1 SEHNR, CDR2 FQNEAQ (reference sequence). The CDR3 contains 14 residues. Germline trimming cut 2 bases from V and 4 bases from J; bases unmatched to any gene: 2. CDR3 residues: CASSLWTGATEAFF. The CDR3 region has the DNA TGTGCCAGCAGCTTATGGACAGGGGCCACTGAAGCTTTCTTT.

A few counts support this clonotype. This chain uses TRBV19 with TRBJ2-1; 7 bases align to TRBD2. The germline V gene encodes CDR1 LNHDA and CDR2 SQIVND (reference sequence). With V trimmed by 7 bases and J by 2 bases, 8 bases remained unmatched. The CDR3 covers 15 residues. CDR3 region: CASMGGLGPYNEQFF. The CDR3 DNA is TGTGCCAGTATGGGAGGGTTGGGCCCCTACAATGAGCAGTTCTTC.

This clonotype was recorded many times. The chain couples TRBV5-6 to TRBJ1-2; TRBD1 matches at 7 bases. This CDR3 comprises 15 residues. Germline V gives CDR1 SGHDT, CDR2 YYEEEE. With 4 bases clipped from V and 6 bases from J, the junction kept 12 bases outside the gene matches. CDR3 region: CASSPTGNVKDGYTF. The CDR3 DNA follows: TGTGCCAGCAGCCCGACAGGGAATGTGAAGGATGGCTACACCTTC.

This clonotype was counted ten times or more. This rearrangement joins TRBV7-8 to TRBJ2-3, with 7 nucleotides matching TRBD2. CDR1 is SGHVS, CDR2 FQNEAQ, per germline. This CDR3 is 15 amino acids long. Losses at the gene ends were 5 bases for V and 0 bases for J; bases not matched to a gene: 5. CDR3 amino acids: CASSPGGGSTDTQYF. CDR3 coding DNA: TGTGCCAGCAGCCCGGGCGGGGGTAGCACAGATACGCAGTATTTT.

This sequence joins TRBV5-1 and TRBJ2-1, with D possibly TRBD1 on 6 matching bases. V dropped 5 bases and J dropped 0 bases, with 9 bases sitting between them. Germline V gene sequence: CDR1 SGHRS, CDR2 YFSETQ. This CDR3 is built from 14 residues. CDR3 amino acids: CASRPGDSYNEQFF. The CDR3 nucleotides read TGCGCCAGCAGGCCAGGGGACTCCTACAATGAGCAGTTCTTC.

The table lists this clonotype with a few counts. This chain joins TRBV6-2 or TRBV6-3 and TRBJ2-1, with D unclear. This CDR3 has 16 residues. Trimming left V 0 bases short and J 0 bases short, with 9 bases between. Germline CDR1 is MNHEY and CDR2 is SVGEGT. DNA of the CDR3: TGTGCCAGCAGTTACTCGCAGCTTTTCTCCTACAATGAGCAGTTCTTC. It is translated as CASSYSQLFSYNEQFF.

This clonotype was seen at least ten times. The chain employs TRBV7-8 and TRBJ2-5, with 7 positions matching TRBD1. This CDR3 region has 19 residues. Germline V CDR1 and CDR2: SGHVS, FQNEAQ. The V gene end was trimmed by 5 bases and the J gene end by 3 bases; junction bases not matched to a gene: 21. CDR3 in DNA: TGTGCCAGCAGCACCAAAACCCGGTGGGTCAGGGGGTCGGAAGAGACCCAGTACTTC. Protein product: CASSTKTRWVRGSEETQYF.

This clonotype was detected ten times or more. The chain couples TRBV11-2 to TRBJ2-1; D is uncertain. Germline CDR1 is SGHAT and CDR2 is FQNNGV. Trimming left V 1 base short and J 3 bases short, with 10 bases between. The CDR3 length is 15 residues. The CDR3 coding sequence is TGTGCCAGCAGCTTAGTTGCCGGGCTCTACAATGAGCAGTTCTTC. It is translated as CASSLVAGLYNEQFF. The complete variable domain, with remaining parts taken from reference TRBV11-2 and TRBJ2-1, reads EAGVAQSPRYKIIEKRQSVAFWCNPISGHATLYWYQQILGQGPKLLIQFQNNGVVDDSQLPKDRFSAERLKGVDSTLKIQPAKLEDSAVYLCASSLVAGLYNEQFFGPGTRLTVL.

This clonotype has a handful of counts. The genes are TRBV12-3 or TRBV12-4 and TRBJ2-7; D is uncertain. V was shortened by 7 bases and J by 0 bases, with 13 bases between the two germline ends. The CDR3 is 14 amino acids. The CDR3 sequence is CASTKDTVSYEQYF. CDR3 nucleotides: TGTGCCAGCACCAAAGACACTGTCTCCTACGAGCAGTACTTC.

A single count supports this clonotype. The genes are TRBV20-1 and TRBJ2-7; 9 nucleotides line up with TRBD2. Germline CDR1 is DFQATT and CDR2 is SNEGSKA (reference sequence). This CDR3 is 15 amino acids long. Trimming cost V 0 bases and J 1 base; bases outside gene matches: 4. Here the CDR3 DNA reads TGCAGTGCTAGAGACATAGCGGGGGCATCCTACGAGCAGTACTTC. Protein: CSARDIAGASYEQYF.

The chain has TRBV29-1 and TRBJ2-1, with D perhaps TRBD1 or TRBD2 (5 bases each). The CDR3 contains 14 residues. Trimming removed 3 bases at V and 8 bases at J, with 17 bases between. The germline CDR1 and CDR2 sequences are SQVTM and ANQGSEA. CDR3 region: CSVDIVQVGDEQFF. CDR3 nucleotide sequence: TGCAGCGTTGATATAGTACAGGTCGGGGATGAGCAGTTCTTC.

This clonotype appeared a few times. This rearrangement joins TRBV20-1 to TRBJ2-1; D may be TRBD1 (6 bases). The germline gives CDR1 DFQATT, CDR2 SNEGSKA (reference sequence). CDR3 length: 15 residues. The V and J ends lost 5 bases and 0 bases respectively, with 14 bases between them. The CDR3 DNA reads as TGCAGTGCTCCCACAGGGCCTCTCTCCTACAATGAGCAGTTCTTC. This encodes CSAPTGPLSYNEQFF.